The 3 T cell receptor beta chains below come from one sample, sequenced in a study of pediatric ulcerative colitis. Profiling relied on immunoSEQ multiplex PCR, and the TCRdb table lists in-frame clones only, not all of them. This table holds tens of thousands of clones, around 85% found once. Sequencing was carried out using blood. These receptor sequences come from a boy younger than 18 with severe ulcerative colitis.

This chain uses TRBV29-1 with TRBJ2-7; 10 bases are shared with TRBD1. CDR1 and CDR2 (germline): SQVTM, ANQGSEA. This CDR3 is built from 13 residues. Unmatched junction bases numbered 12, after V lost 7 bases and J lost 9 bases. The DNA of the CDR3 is TGCAGCGGTGAGGGACAGGGGCGTTCCGGGCAGTACTTC. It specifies CSGEGQGRSGQYF.

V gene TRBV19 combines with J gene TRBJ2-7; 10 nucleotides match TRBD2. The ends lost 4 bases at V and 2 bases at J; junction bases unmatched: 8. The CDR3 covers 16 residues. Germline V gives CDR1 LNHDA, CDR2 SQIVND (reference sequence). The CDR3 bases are TGTGCCAGTAGTACCCATCTCAGCGGGAGGGCCTACGAGCAGTACTTC. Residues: CASSTHLSGRAYEQYF.

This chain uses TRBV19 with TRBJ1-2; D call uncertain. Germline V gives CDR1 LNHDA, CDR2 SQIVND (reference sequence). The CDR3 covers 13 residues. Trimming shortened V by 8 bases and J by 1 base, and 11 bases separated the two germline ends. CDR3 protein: CASGGLFNYGYTF. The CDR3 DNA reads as TGTGCCAGTGGAGGCCTTTTTAACTATGGCTACACCTTC.